This TCR beta chain was sequenced in a study of T-cell reconstitution after alpha-beta-depleted transplantation in children. The authors prepared the TCRbeta library with unique molecular identifiers. TCRdb reprocessed the PCR reads via MiXCR and lists one record per CDR3 protein. The table includes 530,000 or so distinct CDR3 sequences, 20% to 30% detected once. General study findings and limits: Several hundred rapidly expanded clones from non-depleted graft cells reportedly supplied alpha-beta T cells about two months post-transplant. Newly produced T cells mostly provided counts and TCRbeta diversity after one year, as hyperexpanded clones declined. From surviving recipient T cells and thymic progenitors came the high day-60 TCRbeta diversity observed in some patients.

This clonotype was seen more than once but under ten times. Its cognate antigen is unknown. The CDR3 contains 14 residues. Trimming cost V 2 bases and J 12 bases, with 16 bases left between them. Germline CDR1 reads SNHLY; CDR2 reads FYNNEI. This specimen was PBMCs, taken before TCRalphabeta/CD19-depleted stem cell transplant. This receptor was identified in a boy under two years old with Wiskott-Aldrich syndrome, due to receive a stem cell transplant. The rearrangement uses TRBV2 and TRBJ1-4; possible D gene TRBD1, 6 bases. CDR3 region: CASSEQGPSVELFF. CDR3 coding DNA: TGTGCCAGCAGTGAACAGGGGCCGTCTGTGGAACTGTTTTTT.